The rows below give T cell receptor beta chains drawn from one sample of a study of blood T cell repertoires in COVID-19. Assay: immunoSEQ multiplex PCR; the TCRdb copy retains only in-frame clones and omits some. The table shows roughly 130,000 clones, with around 75% occurring only once. Sequenced input: peripheral blood. All receptors derive from a woman between 65 and 79 years old with COVID-19, enrolled during active disease. Both conserved end residues are part of each CDR3. Fields, in order: clone size, V gene, D gene, J gene, CDR3 length, CDR3 protein, CDR3 DNA. A D gene is named only where the DNA matches it firmly. A row's size may be missing; if present it is once, few, many or a size class.

abundance: .; v_gene: TRBV3-1/TRBV3-2; d_gene: .; j_gene: TRBJ1-2; len: 15; CDR3aa: CASSQSPQGILSYTF; CDR3nt: TGTGCCAGCAGCCAGAGCCCTCAGGGAATTCTCTCCTACACCTTC
abundance: .; v_gene: TRBV10-3; d_gene: .; j_gene: TRBJ2-7; len: 11; CDR3aa: CASRQEEEQYF; CDR3nt: TGTGCCTCGAGACAGGAAGAAGAGCAGTACTTC
abundance: .; v_gene: TRBV3-1/TRBV3-2; d_gene: TRBD2; j_gene: TRBJ2-5; len: 16; CDR3aa: CASSSRGGGRQETQYF; CDR3nt: TGTGCCAGCAGCTCCCGGGGCGGGGGTAGGCAAGAGACCCAGTACTTC
abundance: .; v_gene: TRBV15; d_gene: .; j_gene: TRBJ2-3; len: 15; CDR3aa: CATSREGTPGDTQYF; CDR3nt: TGTGCCACCAGCAGAGAAGGGACTCCAGGGGATACGCAGTATTTT
abundance: once; v_gene: TRBV5-5; d_gene: TRBD1; j_gene: TRBJ2-7; len: 14; CDR3aa: CASSRGDRRREQYF; CDR3nt: TGTGCCAGCAGCAGGGGGGACAGGCGGCGGGAGCAGTACTTC
abundance: once; v_gene: TRBV24-1; d_gene: .; j_gene: TRBJ1-2; len: 13; CDR3aa: CATSARGGDGYTF; CDR3nt: TGTGCCACCAGTGCCCGGGGAGGGGATGGCTACACCTTC
abundance: .; v_gene: TRBV3-1/TRBV3-2; d_gene: .; j_gene: TRBJ1-5; len: 12; CDR3aa: CASSLPNQPQHF; CDR3nt: TGTGCCAGCAGCCTCCCTAATCAGCCCCAGCATTTT
abundance: .; v_gene: TRBV28; d_gene: TRBD2; j_gene: TRBJ2-7; len: 15; CDR3aa: CASGGVGEGLYEQYF; CDR3nt: TGTGCCAGCGGGGGGGTAGGGGAGGGACTCTACGAGCAGTACTTC
abundance: .; v_gene: TRBV28; d_gene: TRBD1; j_gene: TRBJ1-6; len: 15; CDR3aa: CACHRGKSYNSPLHF; CDR3nt: TGTGCCTGCCACAGGGGGAAATCCTATAATTCACCCCTCCACTTT
abundance: .; v_gene: TRBV5-4; d_gene: .; j_gene: TRBJ1-2; len: 14; CDR3aa: CASSLSVVAHGYTF; CDR3nt: TGTGCCAGCAGCTTGAGTGTAGTCGCGCATGGCTACACCTTC
abundance: .; v_gene: TRBV2; d_gene: .; j_gene: TRBJ2-5; len: 15; CDR3aa: CASSIWTEAQETQYF; CDR3nt: TGTGCCAGCAGTATTTGGACAGAAGCCCAAGAGACCCAGTACTTC
abundance: .; v_gene: TRBV6-5; d_gene: .; j_gene: TRBJ1-4; len: 12; CDR3aa: CASGLTGEKLFF; CDR3nt: TGTGCCAGCGGCCTGACGGGGGAAAAACTGTTTTTT
abundance: .; v_gene: TRBV27; d_gene: .; j_gene: TRBJ1-6; len: 15; CDR3aa: CASSPDRLLNSPLHF; CDR3nt: TGTGCCAGCAGCCCAGACAGGTTATTAAATTCACCCCTCCACTTT
abundance: .; v_gene: TRBV12-3/TRBV12-4; d_gene: .; j_gene: TRBJ2-3; len: 13; CDR3aa: CASRYRQAGTQYF; CDR3nt: TGTGCCAGCAGATATCGACAGGCCGGTACGCAGTATTTT
abundance: .; v_gene: TRBV9; d_gene: TRBD2; j_gene: TRBJ2-1; len: 15; CDR3aa: CASSPSRGAGNEQFF; CDR3nt: TGTGCCAGCAGCCCCTCGCGGGGGGCCGGGAATGAGCAGTTCTTC
abundance: .; v_gene: TRBV2; d_gene: TRBD2; j_gene: TRBJ2-1; len: 15; CDR3aa: CANIIGASGYNEQFF; CDR3nt: TGTGCCAACATAATCGGGGCTAGCGGGTACAATGAGCAGTTCTTC
abundance: .; v_gene: TRBV6-1; d_gene: .; j_gene: TRBJ1-1; len: 13; CDR3aa: CASSDNRDFGAFF; CDR3nt: TGTGCCAGCAGTGACAACAGGGATTTTGGAGCTTTCTTT
abundance: .; v_gene: TRBV19; d_gene: .; j_gene: TRBJ2-3; len: 14; CDR3aa: CASSAGTFTDTQYF; CDR3nt: TGTGCCAGTAGCGCGGGCACTTTCACAGATACGCAGTATTTT
abundance: .; v_gene: TRBV9; d_gene: TRBD1; j_gene: TRBJ1-1; len: 15; CDR3aa: CASSPSGTANTEAFF; CDR3nt: TGTGCCAGCAGCCCCTCCGGGACAGCGAACACTGAAGCTTTCTTT
abundance: .; v_gene: TRBV19; d_gene: TRBD1; j_gene: TRBJ1-5; len: 19; CDR3aa: CASSASGTGIRWGNQPQHF; CDR3nt: TGTGCCAGTAGTGCCTCCGGGACAGGGATTCGTTGGGGCAATCAGCCCCAGCATTTT
abundance: .; v_gene: TRBV5-6; d_gene: TRBD1; j_gene: TRBJ2-7; len: 12; CDR3aa: CASSKTGDEQYF; CDR3nt: TGTGCCAGCAGCAAAACAGGGGACGAGCAGTACTTC
abundance: .; v_gene: TRBV19; d_gene: TRBD2; j_gene: TRBJ2-7; len: 16; CDR3aa: CASSSQTSEISYEQYF; CDR3nt: TGTGCCAGTAGTTCCCAGACTAGCGAGATCTCCTACGAGCAGTACTTC